The T cell receptor beta chain under discussion was sequenced for a study of graft-versus-host responses after intestinal transplantation. As to this clone: The antigen remains undetermined.

This table comes from immunoSEQ multiplex PCR, and its TCRdb copy is limited to in-frame clones, with some not included. The table records tens of thousands of clones, around 93% of them present only once. Germline-derived CDR1 and CDR2 are MNHEY and SVGAGI. With V trimmed by 5 bases and J by 0 bases, 2 bases remained unmatched. The length of the CDR3 is 15 residues. The specimen was unstimulated CD8+ T cells sorted from spleen or lymph node cells, collected before intestinal transplant. This TCR was sampled from a human donor who received an intestinal transplant. The rearrangement uses TRBV6-5 and TRBJ2-3; TRBD2 agrees at 10 bases. The CDR3 protein is CASSQLAGSTDTQYF. The CDR3 DNA sequence: TGTGCCAGCAGTCAACTAGCGGGAAGCACAGATACGCAGTATTTT.